The clone carrying this TCR beta chain was seen only a few times. Its antigen is not known. The study sampled nominally healthy donors, though unrecorded immune exposures were likely. These data are taken from a study of cytomegalovirus exposure and HLA in healthy donors. Points from the study as a whole: An analysis that came later showed most CMV-associated TCR beta chains appearing HLA-restricted.

The PCR made use of 60 Vbeta and 13 Jbeta primers. Clones were read by immunoSEQ multiplex PCR, and TCRdb kept only the in-frame ones, dropping some. The data contain tens of thousands of clones, roughly 80% of them seen just once; the ten biggest clones take up about 22%. From germline, CDR1 is SGHRS and CDR2 YFSETQ. This CDR3 has 14 residues. Trimming took 3 bases from V and 7 from J; bases not matched to a gene: 8. The TCR was taken from a woman aged 40 to 55 in good health and CMV-seropositive. Specimen: PBMCs. This chain uses TRBV5-1 with TRBJ1-2; 8 bases map to TRBD1. The CDR3 here is CASSYIGQGGGYTF. Written as DNA, the CDR3 is TGCGCCAGCAGCTACATTGGACAGGGAGGTGGCTACACCTTC.